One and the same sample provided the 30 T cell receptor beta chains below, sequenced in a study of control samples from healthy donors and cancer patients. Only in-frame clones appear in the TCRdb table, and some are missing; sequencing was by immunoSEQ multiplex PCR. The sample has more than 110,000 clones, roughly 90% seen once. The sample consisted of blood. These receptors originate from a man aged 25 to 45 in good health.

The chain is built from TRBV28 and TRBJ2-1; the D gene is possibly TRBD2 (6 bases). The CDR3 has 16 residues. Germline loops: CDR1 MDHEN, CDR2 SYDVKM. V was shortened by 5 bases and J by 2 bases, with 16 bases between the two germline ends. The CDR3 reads CASSTHRDSTYNEQFF. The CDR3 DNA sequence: TGTGCCAGCAGTACGCACCGGGACTCTACCTACAATGAGCAGTTCTTC.

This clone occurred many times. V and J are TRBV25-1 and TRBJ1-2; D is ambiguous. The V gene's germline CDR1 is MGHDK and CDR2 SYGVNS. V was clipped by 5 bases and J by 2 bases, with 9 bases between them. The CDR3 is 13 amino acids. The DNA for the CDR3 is TGTGCCAGCAGTATGGGCACGAACTATGGCTACACCTTC. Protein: CASSMGTNYGYTF.

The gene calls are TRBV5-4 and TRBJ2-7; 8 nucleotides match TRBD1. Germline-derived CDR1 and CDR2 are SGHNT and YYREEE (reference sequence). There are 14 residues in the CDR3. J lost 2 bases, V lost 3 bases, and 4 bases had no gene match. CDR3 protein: CASSSPGQAYEQYF. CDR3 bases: TGTGCCAGCAGCTCACCGGGACAGGCCTACGAGCAGTACTTC.

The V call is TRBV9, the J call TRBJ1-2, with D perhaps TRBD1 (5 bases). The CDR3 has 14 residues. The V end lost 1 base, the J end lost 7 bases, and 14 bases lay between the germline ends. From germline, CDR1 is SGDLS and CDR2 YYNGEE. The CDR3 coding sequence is TGTGCCAGCAGCGTAATGAGGGACGGCGGTGGCTACACCTTC. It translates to CASSVMRDGGGYTF. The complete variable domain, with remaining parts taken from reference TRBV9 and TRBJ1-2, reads DSGVTQTPKHLITATGQRVTLRCSPRSGDLSVYWYQQSLDQGLQFLIQYYNGEERAKGNILERFSAQQFPDLHSELNLSSLELGDSALYFCASSVMRDGGGYTFGSGTRLTVV.

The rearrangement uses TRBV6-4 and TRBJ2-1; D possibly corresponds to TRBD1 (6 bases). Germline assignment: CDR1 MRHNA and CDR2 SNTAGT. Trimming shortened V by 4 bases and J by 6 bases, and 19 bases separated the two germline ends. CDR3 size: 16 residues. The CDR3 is CASSAPYRVCGNEQFF. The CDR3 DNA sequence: TGTGCCAGCAGTGCCCCCTACAGGGTTTGTGGCAATGAGCAGTTCTTC.

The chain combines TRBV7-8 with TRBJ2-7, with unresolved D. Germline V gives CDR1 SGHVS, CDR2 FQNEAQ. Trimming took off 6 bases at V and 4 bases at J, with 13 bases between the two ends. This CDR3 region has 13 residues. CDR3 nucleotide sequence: TGTGCCAGCAGACGCGATACCCTATACGAGCAGTACTTC. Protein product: CASRRDTLYEQYF.

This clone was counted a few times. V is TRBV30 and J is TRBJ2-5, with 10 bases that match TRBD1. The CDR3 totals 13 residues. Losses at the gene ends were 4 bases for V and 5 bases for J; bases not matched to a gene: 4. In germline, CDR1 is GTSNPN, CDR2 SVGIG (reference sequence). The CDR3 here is CAWTSDRGETQYF. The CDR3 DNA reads TGTGCCTGGACCTCGGACAGGGGGGAGACCCAGTACTTC.

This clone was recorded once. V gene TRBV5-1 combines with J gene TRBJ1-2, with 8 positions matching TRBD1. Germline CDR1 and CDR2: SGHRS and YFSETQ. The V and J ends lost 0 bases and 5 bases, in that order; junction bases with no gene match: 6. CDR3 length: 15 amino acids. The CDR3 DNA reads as TGCGCCAGCAGCTTGGATGGGACAGGAGCATATGGCTACACCTTC. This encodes CASSLDGTGAYGYTF.

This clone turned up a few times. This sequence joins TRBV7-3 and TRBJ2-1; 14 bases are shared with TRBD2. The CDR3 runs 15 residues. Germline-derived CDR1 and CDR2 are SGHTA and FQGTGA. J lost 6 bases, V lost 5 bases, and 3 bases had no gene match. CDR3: CASSPGLAGGNEQFF. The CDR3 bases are TGTGCCAGCAGCCCAGGACTAGCGGGAGGCAATGAGCAGTTCTTC. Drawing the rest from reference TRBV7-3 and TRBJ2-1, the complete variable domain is GAGVSQTPSNKVTEKGKYVELRCDPISGHTALYWYRQSLGQGPEFLIYFQGTGAADDSGLPNDRFFAVRPEGSVSTLKIQRTERGDSAVYLCASSPGLAGGNEQFFGPGTRLTVL.

CDR3 nucleotide sequence: TGTGCCAGCAGCGATTACGCGGGGGGCGCCCAATTTCGCCTCCACTTT. Protein sequence: CASSDYAGGAQFRLHF. The chain uses TRBV11-2 and TRBJ1-6; D may be TRBD1 (6 bases). This CDR3 has 16 residues. Germline CDR1 SGHAT, CDR2 FQNNGV. The V gene lost 5 bases and the J gene lost 15 bases, with 26 bases spanning the gap. Full variable domain (rest looked up from reference TRBV11-2 and TRBJ1-6): EAGVAQSPRYKIIEKRQSVAFWCNPISGHATLYWYQQILGQGPKLLIQFQNNGVVDDSQLPKDRFSAERLKGVDSTLKIQPAKLEDSAVYLCASSDYAGGAQFRLHFGNGTRLTVT.

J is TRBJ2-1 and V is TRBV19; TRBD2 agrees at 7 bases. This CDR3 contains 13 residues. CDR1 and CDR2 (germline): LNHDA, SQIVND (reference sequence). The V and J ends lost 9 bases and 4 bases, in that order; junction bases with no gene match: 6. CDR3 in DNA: TGTGCCAGCCAAGCTAGCGGATACAATGAGCAGTTCTTC. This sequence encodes CASQASGYNEQFF.

The CDR3 loop reads CASSPGQSVTEAFF. In DNA form, the CDR3 reads TGTGCCAGCAGCCCCGGACAGTCAGTCACTGAAGCTTTCTTT. The chain is built from TRBV28 and TRBJ1-1, with D possibly being TRBD1 (6 bases). Germline assignment: CDR1 MDHEN and CDR2 SYDVKM. V was pared by 6 bases and J by 4 bases, with 15 bases between. The CDR3 is made up of 14 amino acids.

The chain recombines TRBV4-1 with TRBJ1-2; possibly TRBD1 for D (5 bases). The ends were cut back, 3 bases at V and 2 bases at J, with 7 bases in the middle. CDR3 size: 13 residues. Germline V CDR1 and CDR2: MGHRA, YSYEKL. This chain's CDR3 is CASSQWGNYGYTF. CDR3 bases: TGCGCCAGCAGCCAGTGGGGGAACTATGGCTACACCTTC.

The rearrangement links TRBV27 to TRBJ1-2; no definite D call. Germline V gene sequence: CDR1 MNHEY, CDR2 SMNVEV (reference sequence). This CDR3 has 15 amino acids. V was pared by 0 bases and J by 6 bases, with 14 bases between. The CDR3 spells CASSLSAYPGDGYTF. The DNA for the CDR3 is TGTGCCAGCAGTTTATCTGCGTATCCTGGAGATGGCTACACCTTC.

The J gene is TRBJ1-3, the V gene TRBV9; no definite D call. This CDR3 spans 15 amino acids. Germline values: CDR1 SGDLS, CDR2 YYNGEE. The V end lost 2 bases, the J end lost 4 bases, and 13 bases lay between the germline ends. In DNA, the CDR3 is TGTGCCAGCAGCGTTTCCCCGTTATCCGGAAACACCATATATTTT. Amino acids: CASSVSPLSGNTIYF. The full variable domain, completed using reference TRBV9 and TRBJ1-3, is DSGVTQTPKHLITATGQRVTLRCSPRSGDLSVYWYQQSLDQGLQFLIQYYNGEERAKGNILERFSAQQFPDLHSELNLSSLELGDSALYFCASSVSPLSGNTIYFGEGSWLTVV.

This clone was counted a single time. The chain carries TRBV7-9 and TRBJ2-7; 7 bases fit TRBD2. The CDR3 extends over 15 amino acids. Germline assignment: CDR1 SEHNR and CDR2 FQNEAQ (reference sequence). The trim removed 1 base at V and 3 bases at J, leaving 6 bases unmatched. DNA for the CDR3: TGTGCCAGCAGCTTAGGTGCTAGCGGAAACTACGAGCAGTACTTC. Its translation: CASSLGASGNYEQYF.

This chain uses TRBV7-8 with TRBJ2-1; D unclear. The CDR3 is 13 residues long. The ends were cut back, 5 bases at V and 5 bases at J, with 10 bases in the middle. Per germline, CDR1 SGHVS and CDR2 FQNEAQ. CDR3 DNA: TGTGCCAGCAGCCGAAACGTACACAATGAGCAGTTCTTC. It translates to CASSRNVHNEQFF. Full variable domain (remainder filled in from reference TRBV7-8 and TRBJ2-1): GAGVSQSPRYKVAKRGQDVALRCDPISGHVSLFWYQQALGQGPEFLTYFQNEAQLDKSGLPSDRFFAERPEGSVSTLKIQRTQQEDSAVYLCASSRNVHNEQFFGPGTRLTVL.

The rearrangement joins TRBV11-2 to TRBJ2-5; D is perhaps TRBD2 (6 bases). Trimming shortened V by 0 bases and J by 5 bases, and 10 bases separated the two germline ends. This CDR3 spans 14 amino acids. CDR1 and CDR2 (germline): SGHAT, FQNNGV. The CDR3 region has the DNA TGTGCCAGCAGCTTAGATTGGACTATGGAGACCCAGTACTTC. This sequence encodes CASSLDWTMETQYF.

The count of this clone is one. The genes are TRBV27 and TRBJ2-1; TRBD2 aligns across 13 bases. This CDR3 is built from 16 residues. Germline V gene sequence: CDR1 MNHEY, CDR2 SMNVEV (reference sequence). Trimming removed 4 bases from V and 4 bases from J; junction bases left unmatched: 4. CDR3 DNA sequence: TGTGCCAGCAGTTCCCAGACTAGCGGGAGGTACAATGAGCAGTTCTTC. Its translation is CASSSQTSGRYNEQFF.

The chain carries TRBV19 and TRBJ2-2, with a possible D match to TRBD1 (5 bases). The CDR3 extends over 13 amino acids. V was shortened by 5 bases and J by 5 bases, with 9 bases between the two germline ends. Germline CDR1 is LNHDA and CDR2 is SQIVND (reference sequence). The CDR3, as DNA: TGTGCCAGTAGTGACAGAGGTACCGGGGAGCTGTTTTTT. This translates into CASSDRGTGELFF.

For the CDR3, the DNA is TGTGCCAGTAGTCTCTGGCCCGCTCAAGCTTTCTTT. Translation: CASSLWPAQAFF. The genes are TRBV19 and TRBJ1-1; unclear D gene. The CDR3 has 12 residues. Germline loops: CDR1 LNHDA, CDR2 SQIVND (reference sequence). Trimming cost V 5 bases and J 9 bases, with 13 bases left between them.

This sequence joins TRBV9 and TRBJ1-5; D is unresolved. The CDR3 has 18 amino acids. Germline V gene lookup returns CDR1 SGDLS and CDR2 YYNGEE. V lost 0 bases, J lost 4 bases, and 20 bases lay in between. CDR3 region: CASSVEYGGKPTNQPQHF. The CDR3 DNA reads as TGTGCCAGCAGCGTAGAGTACGGAGGGAAACCAACTAATCAGCCCCAGCATTTT.

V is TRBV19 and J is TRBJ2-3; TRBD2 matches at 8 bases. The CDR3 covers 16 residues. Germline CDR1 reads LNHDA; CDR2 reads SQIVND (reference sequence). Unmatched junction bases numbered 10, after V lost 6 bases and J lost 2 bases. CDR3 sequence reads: CASSHGLAMVTDTQYF. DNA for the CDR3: TGTGCCAGTAGCCACGGACTAGCAATGGTCACAGATACGCAGTATTTT. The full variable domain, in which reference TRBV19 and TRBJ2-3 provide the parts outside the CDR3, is DGGITQSPKYLFRKEGQNVTLSCEQNLNHDAMYWYRQDPGQGLRLIYYSQIVNDFQKGDIAEGYSVSREKKESFPLTVTSAQKNPTAFYLCASSHGLAMVTDTQYFGPGTRLTVL.

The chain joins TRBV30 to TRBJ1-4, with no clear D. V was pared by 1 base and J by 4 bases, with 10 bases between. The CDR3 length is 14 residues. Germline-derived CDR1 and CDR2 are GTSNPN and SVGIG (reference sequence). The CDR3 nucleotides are TGTGCCTGGAGTGGGCGGCCCTTTAATGAAAAACTGTTTTTT. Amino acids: CAWSGRPFNEKLFF.

The CDR3 region has the DNA TGTGCCAGGGGGACCTTCGGGAGTCTTTACAATGAGCAGTTCTTC. It specifies CARGTFGSLYNEQFF. The chain couples TRBV4-2 to TRBJ2-1, with a possible D match to TRBD2 (6 bases). This CDR3 has 15 amino acids. The germline V gene has CDR1 LGHNA and CDR2 YNFKEQ. V dropped 9 bases and J dropped 4 bases, with 19 bases sitting between them.

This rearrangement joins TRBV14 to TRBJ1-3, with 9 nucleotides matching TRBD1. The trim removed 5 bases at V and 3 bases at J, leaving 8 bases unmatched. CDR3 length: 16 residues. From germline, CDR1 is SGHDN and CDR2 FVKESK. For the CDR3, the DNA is TGTGCCAGCAGCTCCCGACAGGGGGTAATTGGAAACACCATATATTTT. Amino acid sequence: CASSSRQGVIGNTIYF. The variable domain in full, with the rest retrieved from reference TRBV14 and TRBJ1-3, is EAGVTQFPSHSVIEKGQTVTLRCDPISGHDNLYWYRRVMGKEIKFLLHFVKESKQDESGMPNNRFLAERTGGTYSTLKVQPAELEDSGVYFCASSSRQGVIGNTIYFGEGSWLTVV.

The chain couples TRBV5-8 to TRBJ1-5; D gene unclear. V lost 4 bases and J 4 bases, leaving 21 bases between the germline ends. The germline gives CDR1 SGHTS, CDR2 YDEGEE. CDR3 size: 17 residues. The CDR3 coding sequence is TGTGCCAGCAGCCCGTGGACCCCTAAGCATAATAATCAGCCCCAGCATTTT. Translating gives CASSPWTPKHNNQPQHF. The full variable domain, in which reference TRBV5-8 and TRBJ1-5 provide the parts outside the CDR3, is EAGVTQSPTHLIKTRGQQATLRCSPISGHTSVYWYQQALGLGLQFLLWYDEGEERNRGNFPPRFSGRQFPNYSSELNVNALELEDSALYLCASSPWTPKHNNQPQHFGDGTRLSIL.

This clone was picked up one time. CDR3 residues: CASSLGTGPYEQYF. CDR3 bases: TGCGCCAGCAGCTTGGGGACTGGGCCCTACGAGCAGTACTTC. The V gene is TRBV5-1, the J gene TRBJ2-7; the D gene is possibly TRBD2 (5 bases). V shed 0 bases and J shed 2 bases, with 9 bases lying between them. This CDR3 comprises 14 residues. The germline V gene encodes CDR1 SGHRS and CDR2 YFSETQ.

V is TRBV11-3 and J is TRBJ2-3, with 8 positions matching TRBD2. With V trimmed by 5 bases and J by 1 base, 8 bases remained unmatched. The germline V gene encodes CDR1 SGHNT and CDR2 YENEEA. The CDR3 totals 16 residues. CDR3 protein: CASSPRSGSGTDTQYF. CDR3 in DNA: TGTGCCAGCAGCCCACGGAGCGGGAGTGGCACAGATACGCAGTATTTT.

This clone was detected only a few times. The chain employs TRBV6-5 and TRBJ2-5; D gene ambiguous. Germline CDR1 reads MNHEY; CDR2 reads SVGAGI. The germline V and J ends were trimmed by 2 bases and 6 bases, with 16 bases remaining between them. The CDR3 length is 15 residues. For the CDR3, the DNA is TGTGCCAGCAGTTACGACTCCATCAATTTGAAGACCCAGTACTTC. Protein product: CASSYDSINLKTQYF.